The following is a TCR beta chain sequence with its context. What it recognizes is unknown. This sample was included in a study of cytomegalovirus exposure and HLA in healthy donors. Points from the study as a whole: Likely technical artifact: a cluster of highly shared sequence variants. Later on, analysis showed that most CMV-associated TCR beta chains appeared to be HLA-restricted. Immune exposure was documented only through CMV serostatus.

PCR primers comprised 60 Vbeta and 13 Jbeta primers. Method: immunoSEQ multiplex PCR; TCRdb's copy keeps in-frame clones and lacks some. The sample includes over 100,000 clones, roughly 84% seen only once; the top ten take about 3%. This CDR3 has 15 amino acids. The germline CDR1 and CDR2 sequences are SEHNR and FQNEAQ (reference sequence). V shed 3 bases and J 2 bases; nucleotides not matched to a gene: 6. This receptor was taken from a woman under 30 in good health and CMV-seropositive. The V call is TRBV7-9, the J call TRBJ2-7; the match to TRBD2 covers 8 bases. Sequenced sample: PBMCs. The CDR3 DNA reads TGTGCCAGCAGCTTCGGAGCGGGGGCCGCCTACGAGCAGTACTTC. This translates into CASSFGAGAAYEQYF.